Presented here are 23 T cell receptor beta chains from one specimen sequenced in a study of blood T cell repertoires in COVID-19. The method was immunoSEQ multiplex PCR; TCRdb's version includes in-frame clones alone and lacks a portion of them. The table has 89,000 or so clones, around 92% seen once. The sample was peripheral blood. These TCRs come from a man aged 45-65 years with COVID-19, enrolled during active disease.

The chain employs TRBV29-1 and TRBJ1-1; 8 bases fit TRBD1. With V trimmed by 4 bases and J by 2 bases, 9 bases remained unmatched. Per the germline V gene, CDR1 is SQVTM and CDR2 is ANQGSEA. CDR3 length: 15 amino acids. The CDR3 DNA follows: TGCAGCGTTGGGCGGGGACAGGACCTTAACACTGAAGCTTTCTTT. The encoded protein is CSVGRGQDLNTEAFF.

This rearrangement joins TRBV9 to TRBJ2-3; 9 bases align to TRBD2. Losses at the gene ends were 0 bases for V and 6 bases for J; bases not matched to a gene: 5. Germline V CDR1 and CDR2: SGDLS, YYNGEE. This CDR3 contains 15 residues. CDR3: CASSVDSGGFDTQYF. The CDR3 DNA follows: TGTGCCAGCAGCGTAGATAGCGGGGGATTCGATACGCAGTATTTT.

The genes are TRBV27 and TRBJ1-5; 7 nucleotides align to TRBD1. This CDR3 contains 15 residues. The ends lost 4 bases at V and 0 bases at J; junction bases unmatched: 3. CDR1 is MNHEY and CDR2 is SMNVEV in the germline V gene (reference sequence). The chain's CDR3 is CASSSGTDSNQPQHF. For the CDR3, the DNA is TGTGCCAGCAGTTCTGGGACAGATAGCAATCAGCCCCAGCATTTT.

V gene TRBV9 combines with J gene TRBJ2-1, with D tentatively TRBD2 (5 bases). The CDR3 is 15 amino acids. Germline assignment: CDR1 SGDLS and CDR2 YYNGEE. Trimming left V 4 bases short and J 9 bases short, with 20 bases between. The CDR3 loop is CASSRGDTIFIEQFF. Written as DNA, the CDR3 is TGTGCCAGCAGCCGGGGAGACACGATTTTTATTGAGCAGTTCTTC.

The rearrangement links TRBV5-1 to TRBJ2-7; the match to TRBD1 covers 7 bases. The ends lost 5 bases at V and 3 bases at J; junction bases unmatched: 8. In germline, CDR1 is SGHRS, CDR2 YFSETQ. CDR3 length: 14 amino acids. The DNA for the CDR3 is TGCGCCAGCAGTTATGGACAGGTTGACTACGAGCAGTACTTC. It translates to CASSYGQVDYEQYF.

Only a few counts were recorded for this clone. CDR3 sequence reads: CASSIGFRVNTEAFF. CDR3 coding DNA: TGTGCCAGTAGTATAGGCTTCAGGGTGAACACTGAAGCTTTCTTT. V and J are TRBV19 and TRBJ1-1; D possibly corresponds to TRBD1 (5 bases). Germline CDR1 LNHDA, CDR2 SQIVND (reference sequence). This CDR3 contains 15 residues. Trimming shortened V by 1 base and J by 0 bases, and 9 bases separated the two germline ends.

The rearrangement uses TRBV6-2 or TRBV6-3 and TRBJ2-5; D remains unclear. The germline V and J ends were trimmed by 2 bases and 3 bases, with 10 bases remaining between them. This CDR3 spans 14 amino acids. Germline-derived CDR1 and CDR2 are MNHEY and SVGEGT. This CDR3 is CASSYLGMKETQYF. In nucleotides, the CDR3 is TGTGCCAGCAGTTACCTAGGAATGAAAGAGACCCAGTACTTC.

V gene TRBV28 combines with J gene TRBJ2-1, with 12 bases that match TRBD2. The germline CDR1 and CDR2 sequences are MDHEN and SYDVKM. The length of the CDR3 is 22 residues. J lost 5 bases, V lost 0 bases, and 20 bases had no gene match. DNA for the CDR3: TGTGCCAGCAGTTTATGGACATCTTCTAGCGGGGGGGCCCCTTCGGTTCACAATGAGCAGTTCTTC. Protein: CASSLWTSSSGGAPSVHNEQFF.

As DNA, the CDR3 is TGTGCCAGCAGCCAAGGTTGGGGGGGCGGTCAGCCCCAGCATTTT. Protein product: CASSQGWGGGQPQHF. V usage is TRBV5-6 and J usage is TRBJ1-5; TRBD1 is a possible D gene (6 bases). The CDR3 totals 15 residues. Trimming took off 4 bases at V and 6 bases at J, with 17 bases between the two ends. CDR1 and CDR2 from the germline V gene are SGHDT and YYEEEE.

V is TRBV7-9 and J is TRBJ2-1; 8 positions agree with TRBD2. V was pared by 5 bases and J by 7 bases, with 19 bases of the junction left unmatched. This CDR3 spans 18 amino acids. Germline V gives CDR1 SEHNR, CDR2 FQNEAQ (reference sequence). CDR3 residues: CASSPTPGTRKLGNEQFF. The CDR3 DNA reads TGTGCCAGCAGCCCAACGCCCGGGACTAGAAAGTTAGGGAATGAGCAGTTCTTC. Using reference TRBV7-9 and TRBJ2-1 for the parts outside the CDR3, the full variable domain is DTGVSQNPRHKITKRGQNVTFRCDPISEHNRLYWYRQTLGQGPEFLTYFQNEAQLEKSRLLSDRFSAERPKGSFSTLEIQRTEQGDSAMYLCASSPTPGTRKLGNEQFFGPGTRLTVL.

The chain links TRBV19 to TRBJ2-7; tentative D call: TRBD2 (6 bases). Germline V CDR1 and CDR2: LNHDA, SQIVND (reference sequence). The CDR3 has 15 residues. Trimming shortened V by 2 bases and J by 4 bases, and 15 bases separated the two germline ends. The CDR3 DNA reads TGTGCCAGTAGTATAAAATCGGAGGGAATGTACGAGCAGTACTTC. This codes for CASSIKSEGMYEQYF.

The V gene is TRBV2, the J gene TRBJ2-2, with D uncertain. The germline V gene encodes CDR1 SNHLY and CDR2 FYNNEI. Trimming cost V 0 bases and J 1 base, with 6 bases left between them. This CDR3 region has 15 residues. CDR3 DNA sequence: TGTGCCAGCAGTGAAGCGCTTAGGAACACCGGGGAGCTGTTTTTT. This encodes CASSEALRNTGELFF.

V and J are TRBV7-2 and TRBJ1-6; D possibly corresponds to TRBD1 (6 bases). CDR3 length: 19 residues. Trimming took off 1 base at V and 0 bases at J, with 16 bases between the two ends. Germline CDR1 SGHTA, CDR2 FQGNSA. CDR3 protein: CASSLGGGRTSSYNSPLHF. The CDR3 DNA sequence: TGTGCCAGCAGCTTAGGGGGGGGCAGGACTAGCTCCTATAATTCACCCCTCCACTTT.

The V call is TRBV4-3, the J call TRBJ1-3; 7 nucleotides align to TRBD1. The germline V gene has CDR1 LGHNA and CDR2 YSLEER. The V and J ends lost 0 bases and 4 bases, in that order; junction bases with no gene match: 6. The CDR3 sequence is 16 residues long. The CDR3 loop is CASSQDLIRGGNTIYF. The CDR3 region has the DNA TGCGCCAGCAGCCAAGATCTTATCAGGGGGGGAAACACCATATATTTT.

This clone has just one count. The chain couples TRBV28 to TRBJ2-3; TRBD2 matches 9 bases. V lost 4 bases, J lost 6 bases, and 5 bases stayed unmatched. In germline, CDR1 is MDHEN, CDR2 SYDVKM. The CDR3 is 14 amino acids. The CDR3 DNA follows: TGTGCCAGCAGTTACGGCGGGGGGGCCGATACGCAGTATTTT. Protein: CASSYGGGADTQYF.

CDR3 protein: CASSVSTVYEQYF. In DNA, the CDR3 is TGTGCCAGCAGTGTTTCGACAGTCTACGAGCAGTACTTC. The genes are TRBV2 and TRBJ2-7; weak D call: TRBD1 (5 bases). The CDR3 has 13 residues. Germline V lookup: CDR1 SNHLY, CDR2 FYNNEI. V was pared by 4 bases and J by 3 bases, with 10 bases between. Supplemented by reference TRBV2 and TRBJ2-7, the full variable domain reads EPEVTQTPSHQVTQMGQEVILRCVPISNHLYFYWYRQILGQKVEFLVSFYNNEISEKSEIFDDQFSVERPDGSNFTLKIRSTKLEDSAMYFCASSVSTVYEQYFGPGTRLTVT.

The chain recombines TRBV5-1 with TRBJ2-5; D might be TRBD2 (6 bases). The germline CDR1 and CDR2 sequences are SGHRS and YFSETQ. With 3 bases removed from V and 3 bases from J, the gap between germline ends came to 15 bases. The CDR3 is made up of 15 amino acids. The CDR3 nucleotides are TGCGCCAGCAGCTGGAGGGTCGGGATGGAAGAGACCCAGTACTTC. Translating gives CASSWRVGMEETQYF.

The chain links TRBV11-1 to TRBJ2-7; 11 bases match TRBD1. V lost 6 bases and J lost 7; bases outside the gene matches: 11. This CDR3 region has 15 residues. Germline assignment: CDR1 SGHAT and CDR2 FQDESV (reference sequence). The CDR3 is CASRPPGQGAGEQYF. CDR3 nucleotides: TGTGCCAGCAGACCCCCAGGACAGGGGGCGGGGGAGCAGTACTTC.

The rearrangement links TRBV5-1 to TRBJ2-2, with D uncertain. The CDR3 is 17 amino acids. V gave up 4 bases and J gave up 0 bases, with 16 bases separating them. Germline V lookup: CDR1 SGHRS, CDR2 YFSETQ. The CDR3 nucleotides are TGCGCCAGCAGCCCTGCCCTAGTCACAACGAACACCGGGGAGCTGTTTTTT. Amino acid sequence: CASSPALVTTNTGELFF. Drawing the rest from reference TRBV5-1 and TRBJ2-2, the complete variable domain is KAGVTQTPRYLIKTRGQQVTLSCSPISGHRSVSWYQQTPGQGLQFLFEYFSETQRNKGNFPGRFSGRQFSNSRSEMNVSTLELGDSALYLCASSPALVTTNTGELFFGEGSRLTVL.

The rearrangement uses TRBV4-2 and TRBJ1-4; 7 bases are shared with TRBD1. With V trimmed by 4 bases and J by 4 bases, 6 bases remained unmatched. CDR3 length: 15 residues. The germline V gene has CDR1 LGHNA and CDR2 YNFKEQ. CDR3 nucleotide sequence: TGTGCCAGCAGCCGACCGGGACAGAGTAATGAAAAACTGTTTTTT. This encodes CASSRPGQSNEKLFF.

The V call is TRBV9, the J call TRBJ2-1; 9 bases map to TRBD2. V shed 1 base, J shed 0 bases, and the junction held 8 bases outside the gene matches. The CDR3 runs to 18 residues. The V gene's germline CDR1 is SGDLS and CDR2 YYNGEE. CDR3 in DNA: TGTGCCAGCAGCGTACCACGAGAGCGGGGGGCCTCCTACAATGAGCAGTTCTTC. Translating it yields CASSVPRERGASYNEQFF. Supplemented by reference TRBV9 and TRBJ2-1, the full variable domain reads DSGVTQTPKHLITATGQRVTLRCSPRSGDLSVYWYQQSLDQGLQFLIQYYNGEERAKGNILERFSAQQFPDLHSELNLSSLELGDSALYFCASSVPRERGASYNEQFFGPGTRLTVL.

The chain uses TRBV7-2 and TRBJ1-3; D is possibly TRBD1 (6 bases). V was shortened by 5 bases and J by 0 bases, with 8 bases between the two germline ends. The germline CDR1 and CDR2 sequences are SGHTA and FQGNSA. This CDR3 spans 14 amino acids. This CDR3 reads CASSVQGSGNTIYF. DNA of the CDR3: TGTGCCAGCAGCGTACAGGGCTCTGGAAACACCATATATTTT.

CDR3 DNA sequence: TGTGCCAGCAGCCTCAGGGACTTCTGGGGGAACTATGGCTACACCTTC. Its protein is CASSLRDFWGNYGYTF. The rearrangement links TRBV3-1 (or the pseudogene TRBV3-2) to TRBJ1-2; D possibly corresponds to TRBD1 (5 bases). The CDR3 contains 16 residues. Germline V CDR1 and CDR2: LGHDT, YNNKEL (reference sequence). V lost 4 bases and J 2 bases, leaving 17 bases between the germline ends.